These T cell receptor beta chains were read from a single sample in a study of blood T cell repertoires in COVID-19. Libraries were prepared by immunoSEQ multiplex PCR; TCRdb keeps only in-frame clonotypes and omits some of them. The data contain a few hundred thousand clones, over 75% of them singletons. Sequencing was carried out using peripheral blood. These receptors originate from a woman aged 25 to 39 with acute or convalescent COVID-19. CDR3s leave out the opening cysteine and the closing phenylalanine or tryptophan.

v_call	j_call	cdr3_aa
TRBV4-1	TRBJ2-1	ASSHPLAGALIYNEQF
TRBV19	TRBJ1-5	ASSGLVRGGNQPQH
TRBV19	TRBJ1-2	ASSMSGTGRVIGYT
TRBV13	TRBJ2-1	ASSLVFDNEQF
TRBV11-3	TRBJ2-5	ASSLRGVETQY
TRBV15	TRBJ1-5	ATSRAKTAGTGLQPQH
TRBV3-1/TRBV3-2	TRBJ1-1	ASRLNTEAF
TRBV10-3	TRBJ2-2	AISESVGGTGELF
TRBV30	TRBJ2-5	AWSHGQGARETQY
TRBV9	TRBJ2-7	ASSVGLAGVNEQY
TRBV5-8	TRBJ2-3	ASRSSGSSTDTQY
TRBV19	TRBJ2-3	ASRLAGGPTDTQY
TRBV28	TRBJ1-6	ASGTGNSPLH
TRBV9	TRBJ2-1	ASSLRTSGKNNEQF
TRBV5-1	TRBJ2-3	ASSLGQGDTDTQY
TRBV10-3	TRBJ2-5	AIRKTDSQETQY
TRBV9	TRBJ1-2	ASSDQGSVSYGYT
TRBV18	TRBJ1-2	ASSSTGTGSFYT
TRBV9	TRBJ2-2	ASSVEWSITGELF
TRBV6-1	TRBJ1-6	ASSEAGGAGSPLH
TRBV7-2	TRBJ1-2	ASSLSRRGASYGYT
TRBV7-9	TRBJ1-6	ASSSTGASNSPLH
TRBV6-5	TRBJ2-7	ASSYAGTYEQY
TRBV19	TRBJ2-2	ASSPNSGTANTGELF
TRBV5-4	TRBJ2-5	AGAGTPQETQY
TRBV6-5	TRBJ2-7	ASSSASGNYEQY
TRBV6-6	TRBJ2-3	ASRTLLRDRVDTQY
TRBV5-6	TRBJ1-4	ASSAVGRVGEKLF
TRBV5-4	TRBJ2-7	ASRPESGRIYEQY
TRBV12-3/TRBV12-4	TRBJ2-2	ASSVSGELF
TRBV19	TRBJ2-7	ASSMGRSTSYEQY
TRBV11-2	TRBJ2-3	ASSLGLAGVTQY
TRBV6-6	TRBJ2-1	ASTDGVAGFYNEQF
TRBV7-2	TRBJ2-1	ASTPLAGGWYNEQF
TRBV19	TRBJ2-2	ASSMPGGSEDTGELF
TRBV2	TRBJ1-1	ASSVPEDTEAF
TRBV6-2/TRBV6-3	TRBJ2-1	ASSYGQLNNEQF
TRBV5-1	TRBJ2-1	ASSLGVYASGRNEQF
TRBV9	TRBJ2-1	ASSRLAGETEQF
TRBV3-1/TRBV3-2	TRBJ2-1	ASSQDIIAGGREQF
TRBV14	TRBJ2-2	ASSQDVGSYTGELF
TRBV27	TRBJ1-2	ASSAPGGYGYT
TRBV3-1/TRBV3-2	TRBJ2-5	ASSPPYRGRAPETQY
TRBV9	TRBJ2-7	ASSVGPGLYSYEQY
TRBV12-3/TRBV12-4	TRBJ1-5	ASSDRVYQPQH
TRBV15	TRBJ1-5	ATSRVLGVDQPQH
TRBV27	TRBJ2-6	ASSLTGTGANVLT
TRBV9	TRBJ2-5	ASSPSGSRETQY
TRBV25-1	TRBJ1-1	ASSPPVRAGSNTEAF
TRBV24-1	TRBJ2-1	ATSDPRSSYNEQF
TRBV29-1	TRBJ1-5	SVRTGEAQPQH
TRBV7-2	TRBJ2-3	ASTQGLAGFTDTQY
TRBV7-2	TRBJ1-5	ASSPDKGRDQPQH
TRBV12-5	TRBJ1-5	ASVPLEGRKPRNQPQH
TRBV19	TRBJ2-1	ASSIGGLAYNEQF
TRBV19	TRBJ1-2	ASSQYRLGSAYGYT
TRBV19	TRBJ2-7	ASSKLAGTPYEQY
TRBV19	TRBJ2-3	ASSPASGRGSDTQY
TRBV27	TRBJ1-4	ASSLGRVSEKLF
TRBV5-8	TRBJ2-2	ASRVQGLAGLTGELF